This T cell receptor beta chain was retrieved from a study of STAT5B mutations in CD4+ large granular lymphocyte leukemia. Study-wide findings and caveats: Without putative leukemic clones, patient CD4-sorted repertoires remained more clonal than healthy CD4+ repertoires. Data were not HLA-matched across samples.

This was a survey-level run. TCRdb's table, derived via immunoSEQ multiplex PCR, lists solely in-frame clones and lacks some. The sample records around 24,000 clones, about 70% being singletons. In regard to this clone: Antigen specificity is unknown.

Buffy coats from healthy blood donors served as controls. Sequenced sample: CD4+ T cells from blood buffy coats. This sequence was found in a human donor in good health.

The CDR3, as DNA: TGTGCCAGCAGTTACTCGGGAGGGGGGCCTGTGAATGAGCAGTTCTTC. It encodes CASSYSGGGPVNEQFF. This rearrangement joins TRBV6-5 to TRBJ2-1; a weak D match, TRBD2 (7 bases). The CDR3 runs 16 residues. Germline V gene lookup returns CDR1 MNHEY and CDR2 SVGAGI. V was pared by 0 bases and J by 7 bases, with 16 bases between.